This TCR beta chain was sequenced during a study of response to subunit inactivated influenza vaccine. TCRdb processed the RT-PCR reads anew with MiXCR; each CDR3 protein has one entry. The repertoire holds about 700,000 distinct CDR3 sequences, with 11% to 15% as singletons. The material sequenced was PBMCs from blood, taken approximately 15 days before vaccination. This clonotype originated in a man aged 50 or older who received an inactivated influenza vaccine.

The chain's CDR3 is CSAREGTGGPYGYTF. CDR3 bases: TGCAGTGCTAGAGAGGGGACAGGGGGCCCCTATGGCTACACCTTC. The chain links TRBV20-1 to TRBJ1-2, with 12 positions matching TRBD1. Trimming cost V 0 bases and J 4 bases; bases outside gene matches: 3. Germline V gene data show CDR1 as DFQATT and CDR2 as SNEGSKA (reference sequence). This CDR3 is 15 amino acids long.